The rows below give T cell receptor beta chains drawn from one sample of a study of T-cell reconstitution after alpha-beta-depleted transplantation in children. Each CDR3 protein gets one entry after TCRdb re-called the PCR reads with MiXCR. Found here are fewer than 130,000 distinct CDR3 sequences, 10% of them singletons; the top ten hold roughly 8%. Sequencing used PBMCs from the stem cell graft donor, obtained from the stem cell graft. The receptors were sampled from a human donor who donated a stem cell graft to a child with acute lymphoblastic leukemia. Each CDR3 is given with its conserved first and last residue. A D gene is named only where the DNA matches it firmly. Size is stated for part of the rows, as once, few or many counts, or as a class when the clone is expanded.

cdr3_nt: TGTGCCAGCAGTTTCCTGAGGGGCGGGAGAACTGGGACCGGGGAGCTGTTTTTT; cdr3_aa: CASSFLRGGRTGTGELFF; j_call: TRBJ2-2; v_call: TRBV28; clone_size: many; d_call: TRBD2
cdr3_nt: TGTGCCAGCGCCCGAGGCCTAAGTGGAGACTACGAGCAGTACTTC; cdr3_aa: CASARGLSGDYEQYF; j_call: TRBJ2-7; v_call: TRBV7-2; clone_size: many; d_call: NA
cdr3_nt: TGCAGCGTTGCGGGGGGCTCTACCTCCTACGAGCAGTACTTC; cdr3_aa: CSVAGGSTSYEQYF; j_call: TRBJ2-7; v_call: TRBV29-1; clone_size: many; d_call: NA
cdr3_nt: TGTGCCAGCAGCCACGCCGGGACAGGGGGCACCGGGGAGCTGTTTTTT; cdr3_aa: CASSHAGTGGTGELFF; j_call: TRBJ2-2; v_call: TRBV3-1; clone_size: many; d_call: TRBD1
cdr3_nt: TGTGCCACCAGCAGAGTCCCCTCTCGGACAAGGAGCTCCTACAATGAGCAGTTCTTC; cdr3_aa: CATSRVPSRTRSSYNEQFF; j_call: TRBJ2-1; v_call: TRBV15; clone_size: many; d_call: NA
cdr3_nt: TGCAGCGTTGTGGTGGGATCTTTTCTGGGCAATCAGCCCCAGCATTTT; cdr3_aa: CSVVVGSFLGNQPQHF; j_call: TRBJ1-5; v_call: TRBV29-1; clone_size: many; d_call: NA
cdr3_nt: TGTGCCAGCAGCGCGGACAGGGGAGAGACCCAGTACTTC; cdr3_aa: CASSADRGETQYF; j_call: TRBJ2-5; v_call: TRBV11-2; clone_size: many; d_call: TRBD1
cdr3_nt: TGCAGCGTTGGTGCAGGGGAGTACTATGGCTACACCTTC; cdr3_aa: CSVGAGEYYGYTF; j_call: TRBJ1-2; v_call: TRBV29-1; clone_size: many; d_call: NA
cdr3_nt: TGTGCCAGCACCGGGGACAGGGGCCCCTACGAGCAGTACTTC; cdr3_aa: CASTGDRGPYEQYF; j_call: TRBJ2-7; v_call: TRBV7-2; clone_size: many; d_call: TRBD1
cdr3_nt: TGTGCCAGTAGTATGAGTCCAGGACAGGCGGGCTATGGCTACACCTTC; cdr3_aa: CASSMSPGQAGYGYTF; j_call: TRBJ1-2; v_call: TRBV19; clone_size: many; d_call: TRBD1
cdr3_nt: TGTGCCAGCAGCTTAGACGGGGGCGAAGAGACCCAGTACTTC; cdr3_aa: CASSLDGGEETQYF; j_call: TRBJ2-5; v_call: TRBV7-2; clone_size: many; d_call: NA
cdr3_nt: TGTGCCAGCAGTTTACGGCGCAGGGTGGCGGTGTATGGCTACACCTTC; cdr3_aa: CASSLRRRVAVYGYTF; j_call: TRBJ1-2; v_call: TRBV12-3/TRBV12-4; clone_size: many; d_call: NA
cdr3_nt: TGTGCCAGCAGCCCTGGGGCAGGGCTTACCTATGGCTACACCTTC; cdr3_aa: CASSPGAGLTYGYTF; j_call: TRBJ1-2; v_call: TRBV12-3/TRBV12-4; clone_size: many; d_call: NA
cdr3_nt: TGTGCCAGCAGTCAGGACCAACTGGAGCAGTACTTC; cdr3_aa: CASSQDQLEQYF; j_call: TRBJ2-7; v_call: TRBV28; clone_size: few; d_call: NA
cdr3_nt: TGCAGCGTCGTCGGGGGGGCCTCCTACAATGAGCAGTTCTTC; cdr3_aa: CSVVGGASYNEQFF; j_call: TRBJ2-1; v_call: TRBV29-1; clone_size: many; d_call: TRBD2
cdr3_nt: TGTGCCACCAGCGGGACAGGGAGTAACTATGGCTACACCTTC; cdr3_aa: CATSGTGSNYGYTF; j_call: TRBJ1-2; v_call: TRBV15; clone_size: many; d_call: TRBD1
cdr3_nt: TGCAGCGTTGGTTTCGGGAGTCCGGCTTTCTTT; cdr3_aa: CSVGFGSPAFF; j_call: TRBJ1-1; v_call: TRBV29-1; clone_size: many; d_call: NA
cdr3_nt: TGTGCCAGCAGGGGTCCAGGGGGAAAGGGAAATGAGCAGTTCTTC; cdr3_aa: CASRGPGGKGNEQFF; j_call: TRBJ2-1; v_call: TRBV7-9; clone_size: few; d_call: TRBD1
cdr3_nt: TGTGCCAGCAGTACCGAAATAGGGGTGGGCAATCAGCCCCAGCATTTT; cdr3_aa: CASSTEIGVGNQPQHF; j_call: TRBJ1-5; v_call: TRBV6-2/TRBV6-3; clone_size: many; d_call: NA
cdr3_nt: TGCAGTGCTAGAGAGTACCTCCCCCTCCACTTT; cdr3_aa: CSAREYLPLHF; j_call: TRBJ1-6; v_call: TRBV20-1; clone_size: many; d_call: NA
cdr3_nt: TGTGCCAGCAGTTTTTGGGTCATCAACACCGGGGAGCTGTTTTTT; cdr3_aa: CASSFWVINTGELFF; j_call: TRBJ2-2; v_call: TRBV12-3/TRBV12-4; clone_size: many; d_call: NA
cdr3_nt: TGTGCCAGCAGCTCCTCTTGGGTAGCGGGAGGTGAGCAGTTCTTC; cdr3_aa: CASSSSWVAGGEQFF; j_call: TRBJ2-1; v_call: TRBV7-2; clone_size: many; d_call: TRBD2
cdr3_nt: TGTGCCTGGAGTGTAATTCTCTCGGCAGCTTGGGGGATCACTGAAGCTTTCTTT; cdr3_aa: CAWSVILSAAWGITEAFF; j_call: TRBJ1-1; v_call: TRBV30; clone_size: NA; d_call: NA
cdr3_nt: TGTGCCAGCTCACCCGGGACCCTTTACGAGCAGTACTTC; cdr3_aa: CASSPGTLYEQYF; j_call: TRBJ2-7; v_call: TRBV9; clone_size: many; d_call: NA
cdr3_nt: TGTGCCTGGAGTGTCGGAACGAACACTGAAGCTTTCTTT; cdr3_aa: CAWSVGTNTEAFF; j_call: TRBJ1-1; v_call: TRBV30; clone_size: many; d_call: NA
cdr3_nt: TGTGCCAGCAGACTCCGGGACAGGGTAAAGGGCGAGCAGTACTTC; cdr3_aa: CASRLRDRVKGEQYF; j_call: TRBJ2-7; v_call: TRBV28; clone_size: NA; d_call: TRBD1
cdr3_nt: TGTGCCAGCAGCTCTGGAAGACCCTATGGCTACACCTTC; cdr3_aa: CASSSGRPYGYTF; j_call: TRBJ1-2; v_call: TRBV7-2; clone_size: many; d_call: NA
cdr3_nt: TGTGCCAGCAGTTCCGTAGACGGCTCCTACGAGCAGTACTTC; cdr3_aa: CASSSVDGSYEQYF; j_call: TRBJ2-7; v_call: TRBV27; clone_size: many; d_call: NA
cdr3_nt: TGTGCCACCAGTGACCCGACTAGCGGGGGAGGGCAGTATTTT; cdr3_aa: CATSDPTSGGGQYF; j_call: TRBJ2-3; v_call: TRBV24-1; clone_size: many; d_call: TRBD2
cdr3_nt: TGCAGCGTCACCGGACCCGAGGACGAGCAGTACTTC; cdr3_aa: CSVTGPEDEQYF; j_call: TRBJ2-7; v_call: TRBV29-1; clone_size: many; d_call: NA
cdr3_nt: TGTGCCAGCAGCTTAGGTACTGAAGCTTTCTTT; cdr3_aa: CASSLGTEAFF; j_call: TRBJ1-1; v_call: TRBV7-9; clone_size: many; d_call: NA
cdr3_nt: TGTGCCAGCAGTCTTACGCCTATCACAGATACGCAGTATTTT; cdr3_aa: CASSLTPITDTQYF; j_call: TRBJ2-3; v_call: TRBV11-2; clone_size: many; d_call: NA